One and the same sample provided the 27 T cell receptor beta chains below, sequenced in a study of tumor-infiltrating lymphocytes in primary liver carcinoma. Reverse transcription of roughly 0.45 ug total RNA with a constant-region primer produced TCR beta cDNA. Three nested multiplex PCR rounds of slightly modified ARM-PCR generated TCR beta libraries. Use of TRBV1-TRBV30 forward primers with a C-beta reverse primer characterized the first two PCR rounds, which lasted around 10 cycles each. A single record per CDR3 protein comes from TCRdb applying MiXCR to the multiplex PCR reads. The table has around 78,000 distinct CDR3 sequences, about 64% seen once. From unsorted bulk tissue weighing roughly 17-34 mg, DNA and RNA were co-extracted. Sequenced material: liver tumor tissue from sampling region 4. Sample subset: tumor region T4, right-lateral pole. The receptor source for this set is an older woman with primary liver carcinoma and hepatitis B virus infection.

To note about this clonotype: One end of the junction fails to match germline, which may point to a read error. The chain joins TRBV11-1 to TRBJ1-1; D unresolved. Germline-derived CDR1 and CDR2 are SGHAT and FQDESV (reference sequence). The CDR3 covers 13 residues. The CDR3 DNA reads as TGTGCCGGCAGCTTAAACCGGAACACAGAAGCTTTCTTT. Translation: CAGSLNRNTEAFF.

In the case of this clonotype: Sequence at one end of the junction differs from germline and may be a read error. CDR3 bases: TGTGTCAGCAGGCGGGTCCCTCCTACCTACAATGAGCAGTTCTTC. It yields the protein CVSRRVPPTYNEQFF. The V call is TRBV2, the J call TRBJ2-1; D is perhaps TRBD2 (5 bases). Looked up from germline, CDR1 is SNHLY and CDR2 is FYNNEI. The CDR3 loop spans 15 amino acids.

Turning to this clonotype: The junction shows a germline mismatch at one end, possibly a read error. This chain links TRBV11-2 with TRBJ2-3, with D perhaps TRBD1 or TRBD2 (5 bases each). The V gene's germline CDR1 is SGHAT and CDR2 FQNNGV. The CDR3 spans 14 residues. The DNA of the CDR3 is TGTACCAGCAGTTTAGTTGGGAGCACAGGTACGCAGTATTTT. It codes for CTSSLVGSTGTQYF.

J is TRBJ2-7 and V is TRBV11-3, with 12 bases lining up with TRBD1. Germline V gene data show CDR1 as SGHNT and CDR2 as YENEEA. J gave up 10 bases and V 4 bases, and 11 bases lay outside the gene matches. The CDR3 sequence is 15 residues long. The CDR3 region has the DNA TGTGCCAGCAGCTCAGGGACAGGGGGCACCCTCGAACAGTACTTC. Protein product: CASSSGTGGTLEQYF.

This sequence joins TRBV29-1 and TRBJ2-1; TRBD2 matches 9 bases. This CDR3 comprises 17 residues. Germline CDR1 reads SQVTM; CDR2 reads ANQGSEA. The ends lost 6 bases at V and 12 bases at J; junction bases unmatched: 24. The CDR3, as DNA: TGCAGCGTACACCCGGCTAGCGGGACGTCCCGAAAGATTGCGCAGTTCTTC. Protein sequence: CSVHPASGTSRKIAQFF.

For this clonotype: A much larger clonotype is one base distant, so this may be a read error. The V gene is TRBV30, the J gene TRBJ2-2, with D tentatively TRBD2 (5 bases). The CDR3 has 15 amino acids. The germline V gene has CDR1 GTSNPN and CDR2 SVGIG (reference sequence). The CDR3 sequence: CAWTGRRTVTGEMFF. For the CDR3, the DNA is TGTGCCTGGACAGGAAGGCGAACGGTCACCGGGGAGATGTTTTTT. Looking up the rest from reference TRBV30 and TRBJ2-2 gives the full variable domain: SQTIHQWPATLVQPVGSPLSLECTVEGTSNPNLYWYRQAAGRGLQLLFYSVGIGQISSEVPQNLSASRPQDRQFILSSKKLLLSDSGFYLCAWTGRRTVTGEMFFGEGSRLTVL.

For this clonotype: The junction departs from germline at one end; a sequencing error may be responsible. This chain joins TRBV4-1 and TRBJ2-7; perhaps TRBD2 as D (5 bases). CDR1 MGHRA and CDR2 YSYEKL come from the germline V gene. CDR3 size: 15 residues. The CDR3 bases are TGCGCCAGAAGCCAGTCTAGCCGGAGAAATTACGAGCAGTACTTC. Translating it yields CARSQSSRRNYEQYF.

The chain is built from TRBV5-8 and TRBJ2-2; D is unresolved. Germline V gene data show CDR1 as SGHTS and CDR2 as YDEGEE. V was pared by 0 bases and J by 0 bases, with 6 bases between. This CDR3 contains 15 residues. The CDR3 spells CASSLEGANTGELFF. In nucleotides, the CDR3 is TGTGCCAGCAGCTTGGAAGGTGCGAACACCGGGGAGCTGTTTTTT. Complete variable domain (other parts from reference TRBV5-8 and TRBJ2-2): EAGVTQSPTHLIKTRGQQATLRCSPISGHTSVYWYQQALGLGLQFLLWYDEGEERNRGNFPPRFSGRQFPNYSSELNVNALELEDSALYLCASSLEGANTGELFFGEGSRLTVL.

In the case of this clonotype: This clone may be a read error of a much larger clone one base away. The chain recombines TRBV14 with TRBJ2-1, with 9 positions matching TRBD2. Germline trimming cut 8 bases from V and 16 bases from J; bases unmatched to any gene: 18. The CDR3 length is 14 residues. Germline values: CDR1 SGHDN, CDR2 FVKESK. The CDR3 reads CASGRVGAGGPDFF. For the CDR3, the DNA is TGTGCCAGCGGCCGGGTGGGCGCGGGAGGGCCTGATTTCTTC.

In the case of this clonotype: This may be a read error: a much more frequent sequence differs by one nucleotide. The rearrangement joins TRBV6-4 to TRBJ2-1, with 9 nucleotides matching TRBD1. The germline CDR1 and CDR2 sequences are MRHNA and SNTAGT. This CDR3 is built from 14 residues. The DNA of the CDR3 is TGTGCCTGCAGTCGGACAGGGGAAAGCAATGAGCAGTTCTTC. Its protein is CACSRTGESNEQFF.

On this clonotype: One end of the junction varies from germline; a read error may be responsible. This chain uses TRBV7-2 with TRBJ2-5, with a tentative D call TRBD2 (5 bases). Germline CDR1 and CDR2: SGHTA and FQGNSA. The length of the CDR3 is 14 residues. The CDR3 DNA sequence: TGTGCCAACAGCTTCTACGGGATGGACGAGACCCAGTACTTC. Translating it yields CANSFYGMDETQYF. Supplemented by reference TRBV7-2 and TRBJ2-5, the full variable domain reads GAGVSQSPSNKVTEKGKDVELRCDPISGHTALYWYRQSLGQGLEFLIYFQGNSAPDKSGLPSDRFSAERTGGSVSTLTIQRTQQEDSAVYLCANSFYGMDETQYFGPGTRLLVL.

This clonotype was seen a handful of times. This CDR3 fails to terminate in the conserved phenylalanine or tryptophan, so it likely reflects a read error. The chain is built from TRBV2 and TRBJ1-1; 9 positions match TRBD1. CDR3 size: 14 residues. CDR1 SNHLY and CDR2 FYNNEI come from the germline V gene. Unmatched junction bases numbered 4, after V lost 3 bases and J lost 5 bases. CDR3 sequence reads: CASSENRGRTEAFV. As DNA, the CDR3 is TGTGCCAGCAGTGAGAACAGGGGGCGAACTGAAGCTTTCGTT.

Turning to this clonotype: Just one base apart from a much larger clone, this may be a read error. The chain joins TRBV28 to TRBJ2-7; either TRBD1 or TRBD2 may fit D (5 bases each). Germline V gives CDR1 MDHEN, CDR2 SYDVKM. The CDR3 covers 15 residues. V lost 1 base, J lost 0 bases, and 10 bases lay in between. This CDR3 is CASSLLGTFSYEQYF. CDR3 in DNA: TGTGCCAGCAGTTTATTGGGGACGTTCTCCTACGAGCAGTACTTC.

In this sample, this clonotype turned up once. At one end the junction does not follow the germline gene, possibly because of a read error. The chain couples TRBV6-5 to TRBJ2-7; 7 nucleotides agree with TRBD2. Germline V gene sequence: CDR1 MNHEY, CDR2 SVGAGI. The CDR3 extends over 14 amino acids. The CDR3 DNA is TGTGTCAGCAGTAAAGCGGGAAGGCCATACGAGCAGTATTTC. Protein: CVSSKAGRPYEQYF.

A remark on this clonotype: It is likely a read error, because the conserved phenylalanine at the end of the CDR3 is missing. The chain carries TRBV11-2 and TRBJ2-2; D is perhaps TRBD1 or TRBD2 (6 bases each). There are 17 residues in the CDR3. The V gene's germline CDR1 is SGHAT and CDR2 FQNNGV. V shed 5 bases and J shed 7 bases, with 23 bases lying between them. The CDR3 region is CASSPVGRGLLSGELFS. CDR3 sequence (DNA): TGTGCCAGCAGCCCAGTAGGCAGGGGACTTCTCAGCGGGGAGCTGTTTTCT.

The genes are TRBV11-2 and TRBJ1-2; TRBD1 is a possible D gene (5 bases). Trimming removed 9 bases from V and 6 bases from J, with 23 bases in between. The CDR3 spans 15 residues. CDR1 and CDR2 (germline): SGHAT, FQNNGV. The CDR3, as DNA: TGTGCCAGTACGAACGCAATGGACACAGACCATGGCTACACCTTC. Protein sequence: CASTNAMDTDHGYTF.

As regards this clonotype: A junction boundary mismatches the germline segment, possibly from a read error. The rearrangement links TRBV30 to TRBJ1-5; D gene ambiguous. This CDR3 spans 14 amino acids. The germline V gene has CDR1 GTSNPN and CDR2 SVGIG (reference sequence). The CDR3 coding sequence is TGTGCCTGCGAGGGAGGGTCCAAGACCAAGCCCCAGGATTTT. Protein product: CACEGGSKTKPQDF.

In the case of this clonotype: A read error may produce the germline difference seen at one junction end. The chain carries TRBV12-5 and TRBJ2-1, with 12 positions matching TRBD1. CDR1 LGHNT and CDR2 FRNRAP come from the germline V gene. The CDR3 runs to 16 residues. For the CDR3, the DNA is TGTGGTAGTGGGCAGGGACAGGGGGCCCCCGGTAATGAGCAGCTCTTC. Residues: CGSGQGQGAPGNEQLF.

On this clonotype itself: Germline is not matched at one junction end, which may reflect a read error. This chain uses TRBV29-1 with TRBJ2-1; 7 bases are shared with TRBD2. Germline V gene data show CDR1 as SQVTM and CDR2 as ANQGSEA. The CDR3 is 16 residues long. As DNA, the CDR3 is TGCAGCGTTGAAGAAGGGAGTGGGAGGGCCTACAATGAGCAGTCCTTC. It translates to CSVEEGSGRAYNEQSF.

The chain combines TRBV2 with TRBJ1-5; tentatively, D is TRBD1 (6 bases). Germline CDR1 and CDR2: SNHLY and FYNNEI. The CDR3 is made up of 15 amino acids. V lost 5 bases and J lost 2, with 13 bases in between. This CDR3 is CASSLDRIGNQPQHF. The CDR3 coding sequence is TGTGCCAGCAGTCTAGACAGGATAGGCAATCAGCCCCAGCATTTT.

About this clonotype itself: Germline and junction disagree at one end, which may indicate a read error. The chain uses TRBV11-3 and TRBJ2-1, with D unresolved. The CDR3 has 17 amino acids. Germline values: CDR1 SGHNT, CDR2 YENEEA. The CDR3 region is CASSLDSRSFSYNEQFF. The DNA for the CDR3 is TGTGCCAGCAGTTTAGATTCCAGGAGTTTTTCCTATAATGAGCAGTTCTTC.

This clonotype was seen at least ten times. V gene TRBV12-3 or TRBV12-4 combines with J gene TRBJ2-3; D may be TRBD1 (6 bases). Trimming pared 5 bases from V and 2 bases from J, leaving 23 bases between. CDR3 length: 18 residues. In DNA form, the CDR3 reads TGTGCCAGCAGTAAAGGCCTACAGGGAATTTCTAACACAGATACGCAGTATTTT. This codes for CASSKGLQGISNTDTQYF.

This clonotype was seen repeatedly, ten times or more. This chain connects TRBV12-3 or TRBV12-4 to TRBJ2-1; D remains ambiguous. The V end lost 2 bases, the J end lost 6 bases, and 5 bases lay between the germline ends. The CDR3 sequence is 12 residues long. The chain's CDR3 is CASSLWSNEQFF. CDR3 nucleotides: TGTGCCAGCAGTTTATGGTCCAATGAGCAGTTCTTC.

Comments on this clonotype: Relative to the germline gene, one junction end is altered; a read error may explain this. The J gene is TRBJ2-3, the V gene TRBV14, with D tentatively TRBD2 (6 bases). This CDR3 contains 16 residues. CDR1 is SGHDN and CDR2 is FVKESK in the germline V gene. The CDR3 coding sequence is TGTGCCAGCAGCCAAGTCCCGGGAGTCATCACAGATACGCAGTATTTC. The encoded protein is CASSQVPGVITDTQYF.

This clonotype was counted a few times. A much larger clone lies one base from this, so it may be a read error. The chain links TRBV5-4 to TRBJ1-2; unclear D gene. The length of the CDR3 is 15 residues. Germline CDR1 is SGHNT and CDR2 is YYREEE (reference sequence). The DNA for the CDR3 is TGTGTCAGCACCCCCCCGGGGTTGGGGAACTATGGCTACACCTTC. Its translation is CVSTPPGLGNYGYTF.

This chain uses TRBV5-1 with TRBJ2-4; D is unclear. CDR3 length: 14 amino acids. The V gene's germline CDR1 is SGHRS and CDR2 YFSETQ. V lost 4 bases and J 8 bases, leaving 16 bases between the germline ends. CDR3 DNA: TGCGCCAGCAGCCCAACATCGACCACGGACATTCAGTACTTC. Amino acids: CASSPTSTTDIQYF.

This clonotype was found many times. The chain carries TRBV5-4 and TRBJ2-1; 10 nucleotides line up with TRBD2. Trimming removed 2 bases from V and 5 bases from J; junction bases left unmatched: 4. This CDR3 contains 15 residues. Germline V gene data show CDR1 as SGHNT and CDR2 as YYREEE (reference sequence). CDR3 sequence: CASSLSSGSHNEQFF. In DNA form, the CDR3 reads TGTGCCAGCAGCTTATCTAGCGGGAGCCACAATGAGCAGTTCTTC.